The entry that follows covers one T cell receptor beta chain sequence. Its cognate antigen is unknown. Each donor was a Caucasian adult residing in Nashville, Tennessee. This sample stems from a study of shared clonotypes between healthy human individuals. Study results and limitations: Blood was the sole source, and tissue repertoires probably differ. Non-shared clonotypes were found to have lower generation probabilities than the clonotypes that were shared by all four of the sorted-subset donors.

The assay was immunoSEQ multiplex PCR, and TCRdb's table has in-frame clones only and misses some. The sample records 2 million to 3 million clones, more than 85% being singletons. Germline V gene lookup returns CDR1 MNHEY and CDR2 SMNVEV (reference sequence). This CDR3 is 15 amino acids long. V dropped 8 bases and J dropped 0 bases, with 15 bases sitting between them. The sequence was obtained from a man aged 18 to 29 in good health. Some clones in this sample may be carry-over from other donors' samples. V and J are TRBV27 and TRBJ2-3; D is undetermined. The material sequenced was naive CD4+ T cells from PBMCs. Subset noted: CD45RA+ positively selected. In DNA, the CDR3 is TGTGCCAGCCTAAAGAGGTTCTCTAGCACAGATACGCAGTATTTT. It translates to CASLKRFSSTDTQYF.